This T cell receptor (beta chain) derives from a study of identical twins. Study conclusions and caveats: Carriage of fewer insertions was seen in abundant cord blood beta clonotypes, whereas memory repertoires showed none. The conclusions drew on cross-sectional statistical analysis instead of tracking the same donors.

V lost 1 base and J lost 0, with 15 bases in between. The CDR3 loop spans 17 amino acids. The germline V gene encodes CDR1 LGHDT and CDR2 YNNKEL (reference sequence). In regard to this clonotype: Antigen unknown.

TCRdb used MiXCR to reprocess the 5' RACE reads, holding one entry per CDR3 protein. This table holds 1.5 million to 2 million distinct CDR3 sequences, less than 40% found once. Sequenced input: cord blood. The chain employs TRBV3-1 and TRBJ2-5, with a possible D match to TRBD2 (6 bases). The clonotype was recovered from a newborn girl in good health. As DNA, the CDR3 is TGTGCCAGCAGCCAAGGGGGTCGTGGGGGGTACCAAGAGACCCAGTACTTC. It specifies CASSQGGRGGYQETQYF.